This T cell receptor beta chain was recovered during a study of OX40 agonist ivuxolimab in advanced cancers. Study details: Dose-escalation subjects each had hepatocellular carcinoma, melanoma, renal cell or head and neck cancer. One patient with hepatocellular carcinoma and two with cutaneous melanoma, three in all, had partial responses.

Study-level points and caveats: Averaging showed that CD8+ T cells had more expanded clones than CD4+ did.

Trimming removed 3 bases at V and 4 bases at J, with 10 bases between. The CDR3 has 15 residues. In germline, CDR1 is SGHTA, CDR2 FQGNSA. On this clone itself: The antigen is not known.

Some clones are missing from TCRdb's copy, which holds only in-frame ones; the method was immunoSEQ multiplex PCR. The table includes 70,000 or so clones, roughly 87% detected once. The material sequenced was CD4+ or CD8+ T cells sorted from blood, taken in a trial of the OX40 agonist ivuxolimab. The chain couples TRBV7-2 to TRBJ2-6, with TRBD1 as a possible D gene (5 bases). The receptor was derived from an adult with an advanced solid tumor such as melanoma, head and neck, liver or kidney cancer. Here the CDR3 reads CASSLTVGGANVLTF. CDR3 DNA sequence: TGTGCCAGCAGCTTGACAGTAGGAGGGGCCAACGTCCTGACTTTC.